This entry features one T cell receptor beta chain sequence. The specificity of this receptor is unknown. Nothing much larger sits one base from this clone, and base qualities are not available. Unmatched junction bases come to 4, with V trimmed by 3 bases and J by 2 bases. CDR1 and CDR2 were assigned from the germline V gene as MDHEN and SYDVKM. The CDR3 has 16 amino acids, counting the end cysteine and phenylalanine. This entry keeps only the CDR3 DNA: 48 bases, framed from base 1. The sample belongs to a study of blood T cell repertoires in COVID-19 (TCRdb year 2020). In terms of the full investigation: Samples from collaborators originated in the United States, Italy and Spain and spanned both the acute and convalescent phases of COVID-19. The samples were drawn from two sources: the first 160 participants of the ongoing ImmuneRACE study, and fewer than 1,500 subjects contributed by 6 global collaborators. Subjects who had been exposed to COVID-19, were actively infected with it, or had recovered from it provided the deeply sampled blood TCRbeta repertoires that made up the dataset. The sample metadata nearly always contained a de-identified subject ID, COVID-19 status, age in years and sex. Where available, HLA class I and class II types were obtained from metadata supplied by the sample provider rather than from assay-based typing. The repertoires were released in a freely available public database meant as a resource for research on the immune response to SARS-CoV-2. The prospective study material was composed of cDNA or gDNA derived from T cells, B-cell-depleted T cells, or PBMCs. What the research found in general, with its limitations: The amount of clinical and demographic metadata varied by source and participant and was provided uncurated.

In the prospective study, participants were roughly 18 to 89 years old, resided in 24 geographic areas of the United States, and were enrolled through a virtual design. In the prospective study, cohorts were assigned on the basis of participant-reported clinical history obtained from a screening survey and a study questionnaire. Mobile phlebotomists in the prospective study collected whole blood, serum and a nasopharyngeal or oropharyngeal swab from every participant. Additional blood draws and questionnaires over an approximately 2-month period could optionally be provided by prospective study participants. Prospective study blood samples were shipped either frozen or at room temperature before DNA extraction. TCRbeta CDR3 regions were amplified from genomic DNA by means of the immunoSEQ Assay, a bias-controlled multiplex PCR. As for how the authors treated the data: Nucleated cell counts per sample were estimated from amplification of reference gene primers within the assay. To quantify the absolute abundance of each unique TCRbeta CDR3 rearrangement, sequence reads were collapsed and filtered. Productive Simpson clonality was computed per sample as the square root of Simpson's diversity index over productive rearrangements. This immuneACCESS table, as held by TCRdb, lists in-frame sequences with V and J called but not all clones. Of the missing ones, under half trace to an unresolved V gene in checked studies; the others have no known cause. V, J and clone size reflect that table, while D and trimming were determined from the DNA. This sample holds under 200,000 clones; roughly 82% were observed only once. The ten most abundant clones make up approximately 4.7% of the sample.

The chain joins TRBV28 to TRBJ1-3; a stretch of 10 junction bases matches TRBD1. This clonotype was sampled from a woman in her sixties with acute COVID-19. Sequencing was carried out using PBMCs or T cells enriched from blood (not recorded which). DNA sequence: TGTGCCAGCAGTTTCCCCGGGACAGGGGCTGGAAACACCATATATTTT. Its protein reads: CASSFPGTGAGNTIYF. When the CDR3 is completed using the reference TRBV28 and TRBJ1-3 genes on either side, the full variable domain is DVKVTQSSRYLVKRTGEKVFLECVQDMDHENMFWYRQDPGLGLRLIYFSYDVKMKEKGDIPEGYSVSREKKERFSLILESASTNQTSMYLCASSFPGTGAGNTIYFGEGSWLTVV.